The next 22 T cell receptor beta chains were all read from a single sample in a study of T cells in women clearing cervical HPV infection. Profiled with immunoSEQ multiplex PCR; TCRdb holds only in-frame clones, not every one. The data show roughly 28,000 clones, and the top ten clones hold approximately 10%. Material: blood buffy coat. The source of these receptors is a woman between 18 and 70 years old with a cervical HPV16 infection that either progressed to CIN3+ or cleared (not recorded which).

On this clone itself: The read stops 3 residues short of the end of the CDR3; the missing end is completed from the germline J gene. The chain joins TRBV18 to TRBJ2-5; D may be TRBD1 (6 bases). V lost 3 bases and J lost 4, with 9 bases in between. Germline values: CDR1 KGHSH, CDR2 LQKENI. This CDR3 is 13 amino acids long. CDR3 protein: CASSPTGIETQYF. CDR3 DNA, as far as it was read: TGTGCCAGCTCACCCACAGGGATAGAGACC. The whole variable domain, remainder taken from reference TRBV18 and TRBJ2-5, is NAGVMQNPRHLVRRRGQEARLRCSPMKGHSHVYWYRQLPEEGLKFMVYLQKENIIDESGMPKERFSAEFPKEGPSILRIQQVVRGDSAAYFCASSPTGIETQYFGPGTRLLVL.

For this clone: The CDR3 end falls 3 residues outside the read, so it is completed with the germline J gene. V usage is TRBV4-2 and J usage is TRBJ2-2; TRBD1 is a possible D gene (7 bases). This CDR3 has 14 amino acids. CDR1 and CDR2 from the germline V gene are LGHNA and YNFKEQ. CDR3 loop: CASSQDRGDEKLFF. CDR3 DNA, as far as it was read: TGTGCCAGCAGCCAAGACAGGGGGGATGAAAAG.

As regards this clone: Sequencing ends 3 residues short of the CDR3 end; the germline J gene provides the rest. The chain carries TRBV7-3 and TRBJ1-3, with TRBD1 identical over 7 bases. J lost 0 bases, V lost 3 bases, and 2 bases had no gene match. The CDR3 is 15 residues long. The germline CDR1 and CDR2 sequences are SGHTA and FQGTGA. CDR3 DNA (partial): TGTGCCAGCAGCTTGGACAGGACCTCTGGAAACACC. Translating gives CASSLDRTSGNT. The whole CDR3 protein reads CASSLDRTSGNTIYF.

Points on this clone: The read ends 3 residues early relative to the CDR3; the germline J gene fills the gap. The chain is built from TRBV5-8 and TRBJ2-4; D is unclear. V was trimmed by 2 bases and J by 7 bases, leaving 7 bases between them. The germline gives CDR1 SGHTS, CDR2 YDEGEE. The CDR3 extends over 12 amino acids. The CDR3 here is CASSFAKNIQYF. CDR3 bases read: TGTGCCAGCAGCTTTGCGAAGAACATT. The whole variable domain, filled in from reference TRBV5-8 and TRBJ2-4, reads EAGVTQSPTHLIKTRGQQATLRCSPISGHTSVYWYQQALGLGLQFLLWYDEGEERNRGNFPPRFSGRQFPNYSSELNVNALELEDSALYLCASSFAKNIQYFGAGTRLSVL.

Regarding this clone: Coverage ceases 3 residues before the CDR3 finishes, and the germline J gene fills in the end. This chain connects TRBV5-1 to TRBJ2-1, with 7 positions matching TRBD2. The CDR3 sequence is 15 residues long. Germline values: CDR1 SGHRS, CDR2 YFSETQ. The V gene end was trimmed by 0 bases and the J gene end by 9 bases; junction bases not matched to a gene: 9. CDR3 sequence reads: CASSLEGRWGGEQFF. The covered CDR3 bases are TGCGCCAGCAGCTTGGAGGGGCGGTGGGGGGGTGAG.

Details on this clone: Sequencing ends 3 residues short of the CDR3 end; the germline J gene provides the rest. The V gene is TRBV19, the J gene TRBJ2-7; 7 bases are shared with TRBD1. This CDR3 comprises 15 residues. Per germline, CDR1 LNHDA and CDR2 SQIVND (reference sequence). V dropped 6 bases and J dropped 4; count of bases not matched to a gene: 12. CDR3 DNA, as far as it was read: TGTGCCAGTAGCACGATCCGACAGGGTTGGTACGAG. This sequence encodes CASSTIRQGWYE. The whole CDR3 reads CASSTIRQGWYEQYF.

With respect to this clone: The read stops 3 residues short of the end of the CDR3; the missing end is completed from the germline J gene. The genes are TRBV19 and TRBJ1-5, with D possibly matching TRBD1 (5 bases). The CDR3 covers 16 residues. CDR1 is LNHDA and CDR2 is SQIVND in the germline V gene (reference sequence). Trimming removed 7 bases from V and 0 bases from J, with 16 bases in between. CDR3 sequence: CASTPYRTNSNQPQHF. CDR3 DNA, as far as it was read: TGTGCCAGTACACCTTACAGGACTAATAGCAATCAGCCC.

Concerning this clone: The read terminates 3 residues ahead of where the CDR3 ends, so the germline J gene completes it. The chain recombines TRBV11-3 with TRBJ2-5; D possibly corresponds to TRBD1 (5 bases). The germline V gene encodes CDR1 SGHNT and CDR2 YENEEA. V dropped 2 bases and J dropped 1 base, with 8 bases sitting between them. The CDR3 consists of 14 residues. Here the CDR3 reads CASSLRQIQETQYF. CDR3 DNA (partial): TGTGCCAGCAGCTTACGACAGATCCAAGAGACC. The whole variable domain, filled in from reference TRBV11-3 and TRBJ2-5, reads EAGVVQSPRYKIIEKKQPVAFWCNPISGHNTLYWYLQNLGQGPELLIRYENEEAVDDSQLPKDRFSAERLKGVDSTLKIQPAELGDSAVYLCASSLRQIQETQYFGPGTRLLVL.

Details on this clone: Read coverage stops 3 residues before the CDR3 terminus; the germline J gene supplies the remainder. This chain connects TRBV18 to TRBJ2-1; 11 nucleotides line up with TRBD2. The germline gives CDR1 KGHSH, CDR2 LQKENI. This CDR3 has 18 amino acids. V was clipped by 2 bases and J by 6 bases; unmatched bases: 12. The CDR3 region is CASSPVARSGRVTNEQFF. The DNA read from the CDR3 is TGTGCCAGCTCACCAGTGGCCCGTAGCGGGAGGGTTACCAATGAG.

Of note for this clone: With the read ending 3 residues before the CDR3 end, the germline J gene is used to fill in that end. The rearrangement joins TRBV5-1 to TRBJ2-5, with 10 bases aligning to TRBD2. After removal of 0 bases from V and 4 bases from J, the junction contained 9 bases not matched to a gene. The germline V gene encodes CDR1 SGHRS and CDR2 YFSETQ. The CDR3 runs 17 residues. The CDR3 region is CASSLGGLATGGETQYF. CDR3 bases read: TGCGCCAGCAGCTTGGGGGGACTAGCGACTGGGGGAGAGACC.

Regarding this clone: Read coverage stops 3 residues before the CDR3 terminus; the germline J gene supplies the remainder. The chain carries TRBV7-9 and TRBJ2-1; tentative D call: TRBD1 (6 bases). Per the germline V gene, CDR1 is SEHNR and CDR2 is FQNEAQ (reference sequence). Trimming removed 5 bases at V and 7 bases at J, with 9 bases between. The CDR3 has 12 amino acids. The CDR3 sequence: CASSPQGNEQFF. Incomplete CDR3 DNA: TGTGCCAGCAGCCCCCAGGGGAATGAG.

The sequenced CDR3 bases are TGTGCCAGCTCACCTTGGGACAGCGGAGAGACC. Translated: CASSPWDSGET. The whole CDR3 region reads CASSPWDSGETQYF. The chain joins TRBV18 to TRBJ2-5, with 7 bases matching TRBD1. The read is 3 residues too short to cover the CDR3 end, so that end is filled in from the germline J gene. Germline assignment: CDR1 KGHSH and CDR2 LQKENI. The junction had 5 bases not matched to a gene; V was cut back by 3 bases and J by 4 bases. This CDR3 spans 14 amino acids.

With respect to this clone: The read finishes 3 residues shy of the CDR3 end, and the germline J gene is used to complete it. The sample holds other DNA sequences that translate to the same CDR3. The rearrangement links TRBV19 to TRBJ2-3; D ambiguous. CDR3 size: 13 residues. Germline CDR1 and CDR2: LNHDA and SQIVND (reference sequence). This chain's CDR3 is CASSSQNNQPQYF. The DNA read from the CDR3 is TGTGCCAGTAGCTCACAGAACAATCAGCCG. Full variable domain (remainder filled in from reference TRBV19 and TRBJ2-3): DGGITQSPKYLFRKEGQNVTLSCEQNLNHDAMYWYRQDPGQGLRLIYYSQIVNDFQKGDIAEGYSVSREKKESFPLTVTSAQKNPTAFYLCASSSQNNQPQYFGPGTRLTVL.

Note on this clone: The read terminates 3 residues before the CDR3 end, so the remaining end is supplied by the germline J gene. This chain connects TRBV19 to TRBJ1-5; D unresolved. In germline, CDR1 is LNHDA, CDR2 SQIVND (reference sequence). With 2 bases removed from V and 5 bases from J, the gap between germline ends came to 22 bases. CDR3 length: 18 residues. The part of the CDR3 DNA that was read is TGTGCCAGTAGTATAACCCCATCTAACGGGGTTCGGCATCAGCCC. Translating it yields CASSITPSNGVRHQP. The whole CDR3 protein is CASSITPSNGVRHQPQHF.

To note about this clone: The DNA ends 3 residues before the CDR3 does, and the rest of the CDR3 is filled in from the germline J gene. The rearrangement links TRBV11-3 to TRBJ2-2; the D is unclear. The length of the CDR3 is 14 residues. Trimming pared 0 bases from V and 2 bases from J, leaving 4 bases between. Germline lookup yields CDR1 SGHNT and CDR2 YENEEA. This chain's CDR3 is CASSLDFNTGELFF. CDR3 DNA (partial): TGTGCCAGCAGCTTAGACTTCAACACCGGGGAG.

CDR3: CAISMGTFYEQYF. The covered CDR3 bases are TGTGCCATCAGTATGGGCACTTTTTACGAG. The chain links TRBV10-3 to TRBJ2-7; D is uncertain. The CDR3 extends 3 residues past the end of the read, so its final part is completed from the germline J gene. V was clipped by 5 bases and J by 4 bases, with 12 bases between them. This CDR3 comprises 13 residues. Germline CDR1 reads ENHRY; CDR2 reads SYGVKD.

With respect to this clone: The sequence runs out 3 residues before the end of the CDR3; the remainder is reconstructed from the germline J gene. The chain combines TRBV5-1 with TRBJ2-7; D is possibly TRBD2 (7 bases). This CDR3 is 14 amino acids long. V lost 0 bases and J lost 2, with 9 bases in between. Germline lookup yields CDR1 SGHRS and CDR2 YFSETQ. CDR3 DNA, as far as it was read: TGCGCCAGCAGCTTGGGGGGGGGCACCTACGAG. The encoded protein is CASSLGGGTYE. The CDR3 in its entirety is CASSLGGGTYEQYF.

The CDR3 spells CASSDGNQGAQDEKLFF. The sequenced CDR3 bases are TGTGCCAGCAGCGACGGAAACCAGGGGGCGCAGGATGAAAAA. V and J are TRBV2 and TRBJ1-4; 8 bases match TRBD1. The read is 3 residues too short to cover the CDR3 end, so that end is filled in from the germline J gene. V shed 6 bases, J shed 6 bases, and the junction held 15 bases outside the gene matches. This CDR3 is 17 amino acids long. Germline V gives CDR1 SNHLY, CDR2 FYNNEI.

On this clone: The read ends 3 residues early relative to the CDR3; the germline J gene fills the gap. The chain combines TRBV5-6 with TRBJ2-3, with D unresolved. CDR1 and CDR2 from the germline V gene are SGHDT and YYEEEE. V gave up 3 bases and J gave up 8 bases, with 7 bases separating them. CDR3 size: 11 residues. Incomplete CDR3 DNA: TGTGCCAGCAGCTCCGCAGGTACG. This sequence encodes CASSSAGT. The whole CDR3 is CASSSAGTQYF. Drawing the rest from reference TRBV5-6 and TRBJ2-3, the complete variable domain is DAGVTQSPTHLIKTRGQQVTLRCSPKSGHDTVSWYQQALGQGPQFIFQYYEEEERQRGNFPDRFSGHQFPNYSSELNVNALLLGDSALYLCASSSAGTQYFGPGTRLTVL.

Remarks on this clone: With the read ending 3 residues before the CDR3 end, the germline J gene is used to fill in that end. V is TRBV2 and J is TRBJ1-4, with 10 bases fitting TRBD1. The CDR3 runs 14 residues. V shed 10 bases and J 10 bases; nucleotides not matched to a gene: 12. Per the germline V gene, CDR1 is SNHLY and CDR2 is FYNNEI. CDR3 sequence reads: CATLPGTGVGKLFF. CDR3 DNA, as far as it was read: TGTGCCACCCTCCCCGGGACAGGGGTCGGAAAA.

About this clone itself: The read finishes 3 residues shy of the CDR3 end, and the germline J gene is used to complete it. This chain connects TRBV7-6 to TRBJ1-4; no firm D call. Germline V gives CDR1 SGHVS, CDR2 FNYEAQ. The CDR3 extends over 14 amino acids. CDR3 DNA, as far as it was read: TGTGCCAGCAGCCCGAGCTCCTATAATTCACCA. As protein: CASSPSSYNSP. The full CDR3 is CASSPSSYNSPLFF.

As concerns this clone: Read sequence stops 3 residues before the CDR3 end, and the germline J gene provides the missing end. The V and J genes are TRBV20-1 and TRBJ2-7; 13 bases are a match to TRBD2. Trimming removed 2 bases from V and 3 bases from J; junction bases left unmatched: 1. The CDR3 is 14 amino acids. The germline gives CDR1 DFQATT, CDR2 SNEGSKA (reference sequence). The CDR3 sequence: CSARRTSGGYEQYF. The covered CDR3 bases are TGCAGTGCTAGACGGACTAGCGGGGGCTACGAG.